The 21 T cell receptor beta chains below come from one sample, sequenced in a study of control samples from healthy donors and cancer patients. Assay: immunoSEQ multiplex PCR; the TCRdb copy retains only in-frame clones and omits some. In the table there are approximately 88,000 clones, about 89% of which are singletons. Sequences were obtained from blood. The source is a woman younger than 45 in good health.

The chain carries TRBV11-1 and TRBJ2-1; D unclear. Germline CDR1 is SGHAT and CDR2 is FQDESV (reference sequence). CDR3 length equals 14 residues. V was clipped by 5 bases and J by 6 bases, with 14 bases between them. CDR3 in amino acids: CASSPTQPSNEQFF. As DNA, the CDR3 is TGTGCCAGCAGCCCGACCCAACCTAGCAATGAGCAGTTCTTC. The variable domain in full, with the rest retrieved from reference TRBV11-1 and TRBJ2-1, is EAEVAQSPRYKITEKSQAVAFWCDPISGHATLYWYRQILGQGPELLVQFQDESVVDDSQLPKDRFSAERLKGVDSTLKIQPAELGDSAMYLCASSPTQPSNEQFFGPGTRLTVL.

The chain employs TRBV2 and TRBJ2-2; TRBD1 matches at 8 bases. V was clipped by 6 bases and J by 3 bases; unmatched bases: 6. Germline V lookup: CDR1 SNHLY, CDR2 FYNNEI. The CDR3 length is 15 residues. The CDR3: CASSLGQGDTGELFF. CDR3 bases: TGTGCCAGCAGCCTCGGACAGGGAGACACCGGGGAGCTGTTTTTT.

The chain uses TRBV5-1 and TRBJ1-6, with D uncertain. The germline gives CDR1 SGHRS, CDR2 YFSETQ. The CDR3 consists of 15 residues. V was trimmed by 1 base and J by 6 bases, leaving 11 bases between them. This CDR3 is CASSLSGMGNSPLHF. The CDR3 bases are TGCGCCAGCAGCTTGTCGGGAATGGGTAATTCACCCCTCCACTTT.

The chain combines TRBV6-4 with TRBJ1-5; no definite D call. The CDR3 has 14 amino acids. Germline CDR1 is MRHNA and CDR2 is SNTAGT. Trimming left V 3 bases short and J 0 bases short, with 6 bases between. CDR3 nucleotide sequence: TGTGCCAGCAGTGAAGATCTTAGCAATCAGCCCCAGCATTTT. As protein: CASSEDLSNQPQHF.

The chain employs TRBV5-1 and TRBJ2-1; 14 bases are a match to TRBD2. J lost 8 bases, V lost 9 bases, and 7 bases had no gene match. This CDR3 comprises 14 residues. CDR1 and CDR2 (germline): SGHRS, YFSETQ. CDR3 loop: CATTGTSGSYEQFF. The CDR3 bases are TGCGCCACCACCGGGACTAGCGGGAGCTATGAGCAGTTCTTC.

J is TRBJ2-1 and V is TRBV29-1; possibly TRBD1 or TRBD2 for D (5 bases each). Germline V gives CDR1 SQVTM, CDR2 ANQGSEA. The CDR3 length is 13 residues. V was cut by 3 bases and J by 4 bases, with 10 bases left in between. In DNA form, the CDR3 reads TGCAGCGTTGAGGGACGAACTTACAATGAGCAGTTCTTC. Translating gives CSVEGRTYNEQFF.

This chain joins TRBV29-1 and TRBJ1-2; 8 bases are shared with TRBD1. Trimming took 7 bases from V and 4 from J; bases not matched to a gene: 2. Germline V gene sequence: CDR1 SQVTM, CDR2 ANQGSEA. The CDR3 contains 11 residues. The CDR3: CSAGTGYGYTF. CDR3 nucleotide sequence: TGCAGCGCTGGGACAGGCTATGGCTACACCTTC.

V gene TRBV9 combines with J gene TRBJ2-1; D is possibly TRBD2 (6 bases). CDR1 SGDLS and CDR2 YYNGEE come from the germline V gene. V dropped 4 bases and J dropped 0 bases, with 23 bases sitting between them. The CDR3 is 19 amino acids. The CDR3 region has the DNA TGTGCCAGCAGCATATTGGCCGGGCATAGCGGCATCTCCTACAATGAGCAGTTCTTC. It yields the protein CASSILAGHSGISYNEQFF.

V is TRBV9 and J is TRBJ1-4; D possibly corresponds to TRBD1 (6 bases). Per the germline V gene, CDR1 is SGDLS and CDR2 is YYNGEE. The V and J ends lost 3 bases and 3 bases respectively, with 12 bases between them. This CDR3 spans 15 amino acids. The CDR3 bases are TGTGCCAGCAGCGCCCAGGGGATCCCTAATGAAAAACTGTTTTTT. The encoded protein is CASSAQGIPNEKLFF.

This chain joins TRBV5-1 and TRBJ1-3; no reliable D call. Trimming pared 4 bases from V and 4 bases from J, leaving 18 bases between. The CDR3 extends over 16 amino acids. Germline V gene data show CDR1 as SGHRS and CDR2 as YFSETQ. The CDR3 DNA follows: TGCGCCAGCAGCGTCACCGACTCCTCCGTCGGAAACACCATATATTTT. This codes for CASSVTDSSVGNTIYF.

V usage is TRBV19 and J usage is TRBJ1-2; the match to TRBD1 covers 10 bases. The CDR3 is made up of 15 amino acids. V dropped 6 bases and J dropped 4; count of bases not matched to a gene: 8. Per the germline V gene, CDR1 is LNHDA and CDR2 is SQIVND (reference sequence). The CDR3 nucleotides read TGTGCCAGTAGCACTGGGACAGGGGTTTCCTATGGCTACACCTTC. Its protein product is CASSTGTGVSYGYTF.

The chain is built from TRBV6-5 and TRBJ2-1, with TRBD2 identical over 8 bases. The V gene end was trimmed by 11 bases and the J gene end by 7 bases; junction bases not matched to a gene: 13. This CDR3 comprises 14 residues. Germline V gene sequence: CDR1 MNHEY, CDR2 SVGAGI. The CDR3 DNA is TGTGCCTCCAGGGGAAGCGGGAGAGGGAATGAGCAGTTCTTC. This sequence encodes CASRGSGRGNEQFF.

The chain combines TRBV6-5 with TRBJ2-3; D not resolved. This CDR3 is 14 amino acids long. Germline V lookup: CDR1 MNHEY, CDR2 SVGAGI. Trimming pared 7 bases from V and 0 bases from J, leaving 11 bases between. CDR3 in DNA: TGTGCCAGCAACCGACTCCCTAGCACAGATACGCAGTATTTT. It translates to CASNRLPSTDTQYF.

The V and J genes are TRBV3-1 (or the pseudogene TRBV3-2) and TRBJ1-2; weak D call: TRBD1 (6 bases). Germline CDR1 is LGHDT and CDR2 is YNNKEL (reference sequence). The CDR3 covers 14 residues. V was cut by 3 bases and J by 7 bases, with 15 bases left in between. CDR3 in amino acids: CASSHLQGPSGYTF. CDR3 nucleotides: TGTGCCAGCAGCCACCTACAGGGTCCGAGTGGCTACACCTTC.

The chain recombines TRBV19 with TRBJ1-5; tentatively, D is TRBD1 (5 bases). Deletions cut 10 bases from V and 1 base from J, with 17 bases between. Per germline, CDR1 LNHDA and CDR2 SQIVND (reference sequence). The CDR3 is 15 residues long. The chain's CDR3 is CAMGGRDGSNQPQHF. CDR3 nucleotide sequence: TGTGCCATGGGGGGGAGGGATGGAAGCAATCAGCCCCAGCATTTT.

The chain employs TRBV11-2 and TRBJ1-2; D is possibly TRBD1 (5 bases). The CDR3 runs to 13 residues. CDR1 is SGHAT, CDR2 FQNNGV, per germline. V was cut by 5 bases and J by 8 bases, with 15 bases left in between. The CDR3 loop reads CASSLGTGSGYTF. CDR3 sequence (DNA): TGTGCCAGCAGCCTAGGGACGGGATCCGGCTACACCTTC.

The rearrangement joins TRBV5-1 to TRBJ2-3; D is ambiguous. V lost 0 bases and J lost 1, with 6 bases in between. Per the germline V gene, CDR1 is SGHRS and CDR2 is YFSETQ. This CDR3 has 14 amino acids. Here the CDR3 DNA reads TGCGCCAGCAGCTTGGGTGGGGGCACAGATACGCAGTATTTT. This sequence encodes CASSLGGGTDTQYF.

The chain combines TRBV7-7 with TRBJ2-3, with 7 bases aligning to TRBD2. The CDR3 consists of 14 residues. V lost 0 bases, J lost 4 bases, and 1 base stayed unmatched. Germline V gene data show CDR1 as SSHAT and CDR2 as FNYEAQ (reference sequence). The CDR3 sequence: CASSLAGGADTQYF. In DNA form, the CDR3 reads TGTGCCAGCAGCTTAGCGGGGGGGGCAGATACGCAGTATTTT.

This chain uses TRBV5-6 with TRBJ2-2; 10 nucleotides agree with TRBD1. CDR1 SGHDT and CDR2 YYEEEE come from the germline V gene. The CDR3 sequence is 16 residues long. V lost 0 bases, J lost 4 bases, and 3 bases stayed unmatched. The CDR3 loop is CASSLAGQGVTGELFF. CDR3 sequence (DNA): TGTGCCAGCAGCTTGGCCGGACAGGGGGTCACCGGGGAGCTGTTTTTT.

This clone appeared once. The chain links TRBV6-6 to TRBJ1-1; 11 bases are a match to TRBD1. Germline V gene lookup returns CDR1 MNHNY and CDR2 SVGAGI (reference sequence). CDR3 length: 18 residues. Losses at the gene ends were 5 bases for V and 3 bases for J; bases not matched to a gene: 14. The CDR3 region has the DNA TGTGCCAGCAGTCGTCGCCACCGGACAGGGGGCTCGGACACTGAAGCTTTCTTT. Translated, it gives CASSRRHRTGGSDTEAFF.

On this clone itself: Other DNA sequences within the sample encode an identical CDR3. V usage is TRBV5-5 and J usage is TRBJ1-2; D is perhaps TRBD1 (5 bases). V lost 4 bases to trimming and J lost 4 bases, with 11 bases between them. The CDR3 totals 13 residues. CDR1 is SGHKS and CDR2 is YYEKEE in the germline V gene (reference sequence). CDR3 DNA sequence: TGTGCCAGCAGCCTGACAGCGTCCTATGGCTACACCTTC. Encoded protein: CASSLTASYGYTF.